These 10 T cell receptor beta chains originate from one sample sequenced in a study of blood T cell repertoires in COVID-19. Profiling relied on immunoSEQ multiplex PCR, and the TCRdb table lists in-frame clones only, not all of them. The sample holds around 200,000 clones, around nine tenths seen once. The sample consisted of peripheral blood. The receptors were sampled from a man between 18 and 29 years old with active or convalescent COVID-19.

The rearrangement joins TRBV19 to TRBJ2-1, with D unclear. Looked up from germline, CDR1 is LNHDA and CDR2 is SQIVND (reference sequence). The CDR3 has 15 residues. V was trimmed by 3 bases and J by 0 bases, leaving 9 bases between them. The CDR3 DNA sequence: TGTGCCAGTAGTATTTGGCAAACCTCCTACAATGAGCAGTTCTTC. It specifies CASSIWQTSYNEQFF.

As to this clone: One end of the junction varies from germline; a read error may be responsible. The chain couples TRBV7-7 to TRBJ2-5, with TRBD2 identical over 9 bases. The CDR3 length is 15 residues. Per the germline V gene, CDR1 is SSHAT and CDR2 is FNYEAQ (reference sequence). This CDR3 reads CASSLGGGAEETQYF. The CDR3 DNA sequence: TGTGCTAGCAGCTTAGGCGGGGGGGCCGAGGAGACCCAGTACTTC.

The chain combines TRBV5-1 with TRBJ2-3; D possibly corresponds to TRBD2 (5 bases). V was trimmed by 4 bases and J by 4 bases, leaving 16 bases between them. This CDR3 is built from 15 residues. Germline V lookup: CDR1 SGHRS, CDR2 YFSETQ. Written as DNA, the CDR3 is TGCGCCAGCAGCCATGGTAGAGGGCAGGCAGATACGCAGTATTTT. This encodes CASSHGRGQADTQYF.

This CDR3 is CASGATGSYNEQFF. In DNA, the CDR3 is TGTGCCAGCGGGGCGACGGGCTCCTACAATGAGCAGTTCTTC. The rearrangement joins TRBV25-1 to TRBJ2-1; tentatively, D is TRBD1 (5 bases). The CDR3 covers 14 residues. In germline, CDR1 is MGHDK, CDR2 SYGVNS. Trimming removed 8 bases at V and 0 bases at J, with 11 bases between.

The V call is TRBV24-1, the J call TRBJ2-1; D possibly corresponds to TRBD2 (5 bases). V was trimmed by 4 bases and J by 5 bases, leaving 11 bases between them. Germline loops: CDR1 KGHDR, CDR2 SFDVKD. This CDR3 has 14 residues. CDR3 sequence (DNA): TGTGCCACCAGTGACCCTACTAGAAACAATGAGCAGTTCTTC. Its translation: CATSDPTRNNEQFF.

The rearrangement joins TRBV27 to TRBJ2-1; 8 bases fit TRBD1. Germline V lookup: CDR1 MNHEY, CDR2 SMNVEV (reference sequence). V gave up 4 bases and J gave up 10 bases; unmatched junction bases: 12. The CDR3 runs to 15 residues. CDR3 amino acids: CASSYTGTGTREQFF. The DNA of the CDR3 is TGTGCCAGCAGTTACACCGGGACAGGCACAAGGGAGCAGTTCTTC.

The V gene is TRBV5-4, the J gene TRBJ2-1; D unclear. The V end lost 4 bases, the J end lost 5 bases, and 13 bases lay between the germline ends. This CDR3 region has 14 residues. Germline CDR1 SGHNT, CDR2 YYREEE (reference sequence). The CDR3 reads CASSLLFGHNEQFF. CDR3 DNA sequence: TGTGCCAGCAGCCTTTTGTTTGGGCACAATGAGCAGTTCTTC.

The chain recombines TRBV29-1 with TRBJ1-1; no firm D call. The V end was cut by 4 bases, the J end by 6 bases, with 9 bases between. The CDR3 totals 11 residues. Germline lookup yields CDR1 SQVTM and CDR2 ANQGSEA. CDR3 loop: CSVGNGAEAFF. The CDR3, as DNA: TGCAGCGTTGGGAATGGAGCTGAAGCTTTCTTT.

The rearrangement uses TRBV28 and TRBJ1-2; 10 bases map to TRBD1. J was trimmed by 8 bases and V by 5 bases; bases with no gene match: 11. Germline CDR1 is MDHEN and CDR2 is SYDVKM. The CDR3 spans 15 residues. CDR3 DNA: TGTGCCAGCAGTCCACCGGGACAGGGGTTCAGGGGCTACACCTTC. Protein sequence: CASSPPGQGFRGYTF.

J is TRBJ2-3 and V is TRBV28; weak D call: TRBD1 (6 bases). Germline values: CDR1 MDHEN, CDR2 SYDVKM. Trimming cost V 6 bases and J 4 bases, with 14 bases left between them. The CDR3 covers 14 residues. The CDR3 bases are TGTGCCAGCAGCGAGGACAGCAACGCAGATACGCAGTATTTT. Translation gives CASSEDSNADTQYF.